A few counts support the clone carrying this T cell receptor (beta chain). The antigen is unknown. This record belongs to a study of spatial heterogeneity in lung cancer. Time point in this sample: sample taken at primary tumor resection. General study results and limits: Expanded intratumoral alpha and beta TCR counts tracked tumor mutation counts.

This CDR3 has 18 amino acids. Deletions cut 2 bases from V and 0 bases from J, with 19 bases between. Germline CDR1 reads SEHNR; CDR2 reads FQNEAQ (reference sequence). Via MiXCR, TCRdb re-called the 5' RACE reads, giving one row per CDR3 protein. This sample has over 7,500 distinct CDR3 sequences; about 5.7% occur once, and the top ten carry less than 8.5%. The rearrangement joins TRBV7-9 to TRBJ2-5; D could derive from TRBD1 or TRBD2 (5 bases each). This receptor was identified in a female donor with early-stage non-small cell lung cancer. The sample in question was lung tumor tissue, obtained at surgery. For the CDR3, the DNA is TGTGCCAGCAGCTTAAGGGGTCGTGTGTTAGCGAACCAAGAGACCCAGTACTTC. It translates to CASSLRGRVLANQETQYF.